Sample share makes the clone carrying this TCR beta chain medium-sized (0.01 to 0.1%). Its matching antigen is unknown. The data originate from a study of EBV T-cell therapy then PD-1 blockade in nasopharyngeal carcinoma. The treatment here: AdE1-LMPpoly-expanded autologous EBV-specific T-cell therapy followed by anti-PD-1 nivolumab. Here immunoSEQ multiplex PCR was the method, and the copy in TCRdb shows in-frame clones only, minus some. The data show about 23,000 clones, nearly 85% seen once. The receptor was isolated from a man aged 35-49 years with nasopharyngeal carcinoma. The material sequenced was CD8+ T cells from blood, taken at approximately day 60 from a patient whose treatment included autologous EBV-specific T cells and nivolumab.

The CDR3 region is CASSLGPNYEQYF. CDR3 nucleotide sequence: TGTGCCAGCAGCTTAGGACCTAACTACGAGCAGTACTTC. This chain links TRBV7-6 with TRBJ2-7; D call uncertain. Between the trimmed V and J ends, which lost 1 base and 3 bases, there was a span of 7 bases. CDR3 size: 13 residues. CDR1 is SGHVS and CDR2 is FNYEAQ in the germline V gene.